This T cell receptor (beta chain) is from a study of T cell responses to AZD1222 COVID-19 vaccine. This CDR3 comprises 14 residues. Germline-derived CDR1 and CDR2 are LNHDA and SQIVND (reference sequence). V was pared by 3 bases and J by 9 bases, with 12 bases between. Here immunoSEQ multiplex PCR was the method, and the copy in TCRdb shows in-frame clones only, minus some. The top ten hold 44% of the sample, which has roughly 100,000 clones, approximately 92% seen once. Sequencing used peripheral blood, obtained 28 days after the second AZD1222 dose. This sequence joins TRBV19 and TRBJ1-6; D possibly corresponds to TRBD1 (6 bases). The TCR originated in an adult who received the AZD1222 COVID-19 vaccine. CDR3 sequence: CASSIQGRGSPLHF. The CDR3 coding sequence is TGTGCCAGTAGTATCCAGGGGCGGGGTTCACCCCTCCACTTT.